These 23 T cell receptor beta chains share one sample of origin, sequenced in a study of blood T cell repertoires in COVID-19. Profiling relied on immunoSEQ multiplex PCR, and the TCRdb table lists in-frame clones only, not all of them. The table has 150,000 to 200,000 clones, roughly 80% seen once. Sequencing used peripheral blood. The receptors were gathered from an elderly woman with acute or convalescent COVID-19.

J is TRBJ2-7 and V is TRBV10-2; D not certain. CDR3 length: 12 amino acids. Trimming left V 0 bases short and J 3 bases short, with 3 bases between. CDR1 and CDR2 from the germline V gene are WSHSY and SAAADI. The CDR3 reads CASSESSYEQYF. DNA for the CDR3: TGCGCCAGCAGTGAGTCGAGCTACGAGCAGTACTTC.

The chain combines TRBV24-1 with TRBJ2-1; maybe TRBD2 (6 bases). In germline, CDR1 is KGHDR, CDR2 SFDVKD. The CDR3 totals 15 residues. With 1 base removed from V and 6 bases from J, the gap between germline ends came to 12 bases. The CDR3 sequence: CATSDFPSEFNEQFF. The CDR3, as DNA: TGTGCCACCAGTGATTTCCCTAGCGAGTTCAATGAGCAGTTCTTC.

This sequence joins TRBV2 and TRBJ1-2, with D unresolved. V lost 6 bases and J 4 bases, leaving 15 bases between the germline ends. Germline CDR1 is SNHLY and CDR2 is FYNNEI. The CDR3 runs to 14 residues. This CDR3 reads CASRLREQSYGYTF. CDR3 DNA: TGTGCCAGCAGACTCCGGGAACAGTCCTATGGCTACACCTTC.

V usage is TRBV19 and J usage is TRBJ1-4; D gene ambiguous. The CDR3 totals 12 residues. Looked up from germline, CDR1 is LNHDA and CDR2 is SQIVND (reference sequence). V was clipped by 11 bases and J by 5 bases, with 12 bases between them. CDR3 residues: CAACGLNEKLFF. In DNA form, the CDR3 reads TGTGCCGCCTGCGGTCTGAATGAAAAACTGTTTTTT.

This clone was counted once. The chain combines TRBV15 with TRBJ2-2, with TRBD2 as a possible D gene (5 bases). The V end was cut by 5 bases, the J end by 4 bases, with 8 bases between. This CDR3 spans 13 amino acids. From germline, CDR1 is LNHNV and CDR2 YYDKDF (reference sequence). The CDR3 bases are TGTGCCACCAGCGGGAGCCGCACCGGGGAGCTGTTTTTT. Amino acid sequence: CATSGSRTGELFF.

The chain is built from TRBV15 and TRBJ1-2, with 8 bases that match TRBD1. This CDR3 is built from 13 residues. Trimming cost V 3 bases and J 7 bases; bases outside gene matches: 4. Germline V gene sequence: CDR1 LNHNV, CDR2 YYDKDF (reference sequence). The CDR3 DNA sequence: TGTGCCACCAGCAGTGGGACAGGCCTTGGCTACACCTTC. The encoded protein is CATSSGTGLGYTF.

V usage is TRBV28 and J usage is TRBJ1-5; 9 bases are a match to TRBD1. The CDR3 spans 15 residues. The ends lost 6 bases at V and 5 bases at J; junction bases unmatched: 8. Per germline, CDR1 MDHEN and CDR2 SYDVKM. The CDR3 DNA reads TGTGCCAGCAGGGGGGGACAGGGCCTTTATCAGCCCCAGCATTTT. The encoded protein is CASRGGQGLYQPQHF.

This clone has a handful of counts. The V and J genes are TRBV15 and TRBJ2-7; 10 nucleotides match TRBD2. Per germline, CDR1 LNHNV and CDR2 YYDKDF (reference sequence). This CDR3 is built from 16 residues. Trimming took 0 bases from V and 3 from J; bases not matched to a gene: 5. The CDR3 is CATSRDTASGSYEQYF. The CDR3 DNA reads TGTGCCACCAGCAGAGATACCGCTAGCGGGAGCTACGAGCAGTACTTC.

V and J are TRBV7-2 and TRBJ1-2; D ambiguous. CDR3 length: 15 residues. Germline CDR1 SGHTA, CDR2 FQGNSA. V was cut by 6 bases and J by 0 bases, with 14 bases left in between. CDR3 region: CASRISGNTNYGYTF. The CDR3 region has the DNA TGTGCCAGCAGGATATCGGGGAATACTAACTATGGCTACACCTTC.

The gene calls are TRBV7-2 and TRBJ2-5; TRBD2 matches at 15 bases. Unmatched junction bases numbered 12, after V lost 6 bases and J lost 4 bases. CDR1 is SGHTA, CDR2 FQGNSA, per germline. CDR3 length equals 18 residues. The CDR3 region has the DNA TGTGCCAGCAGATCCCCCTGGACTAGCGGGGGGGGCCTAGAGACCCAGTACTTC. This sequence encodes CASRSPWTSGGGLETQYF. The variable domain in full, with the rest retrieved from reference TRBV7-2 and TRBJ2-5, is GAGVSQSPSNKVTEKGKDVELRCDPISGHTALYWYRQSLGQGLEFLIYFQGNSAPDKSGLPSDRFSAERTGGSVSTLTIQRTQQEDSAVYLCASRSPWTSGGGLETQYFGPGTRLLVL.

V is TRBV4-1 and J is TRBJ2-1, with 14 nucleotides matching TRBD2. V dropped 3 bases and J dropped 6; count of bases not matched to a gene: 13. The germline CDR1 and CDR2 sequences are MGHRA and YSYEKL. The CDR3 runs 19 residues. The CDR3 protein is CASSHKTGTSGRTPNEQFF. The CDR3 DNA sequence: TGCGCCAGCAGCCACAAGACCGGGACTAGCGGGAGAACGCCCAATGAGCAGTTCTTC.

This chain connects TRBV20-1 to TRBJ1-2; D gene uncertain. The V end was cut by 3 bases, the J end by 0 bases, with 11 bases between. CDR1 is DFQATT, CDR2 SNEGSKA, per germline (reference sequence). The CDR3 runs 14 residues. The CDR3 reads CSASPPETNYGYTF. The CDR3 coding sequence is TGCAGTGCTAGTCCTCCAGAAACTAACTATGGCTACACCTTC.

The rearrangement uses TRBV5-4 and TRBJ1-3, with 9 positions matching TRBD1. Trimming cost V 4 bases and J 2 bases; bases outside gene matches: 1. This CDR3 is 14 amino acids long. CDR1 and CDR2 from the germline V gene are SGHNT and YYREEE (reference sequence). The CDR3 DNA follows: TGTGCCAGCAGCCGGGACAGGGCTGGAAACACCATATATTTT. Residues: CASSRDRAGNTIYF.

For the CDR3, the DNA is TGTGCCAGCAGTCGCCGGACAGGGGTCGGAGAGACCCAGTACTTC. Translation gives CASSRRTGVGETQYF. V usage is TRBV28 and J usage is TRBJ2-5, with 9 bases matching TRBD1. V gave up 5 bases and J gave up 4 bases; unmatched junction bases: 8. Germline CDR1 reads MDHEN; CDR2 reads SYDVKM. This CDR3 has 15 amino acids.

The rearrangement links TRBV5-6 to TRBJ1-5, with D possibly being TRBD1 (5 bases). V dropped 4 bases and J dropped 0 bases, with 17 bases sitting between them. Germline V CDR1 and CDR2: SGHDT, YYEEEE. This CDR3 has 17 residues. The CDR3 nucleotides read TGTGCCAGCAGCCGACAGTCAGCGGGGGATAGCAATCAGCCCCAGCATTTT. It specifies CASSRQSAGDSNQPQHF.

The table lists this clone with a few counts. The rearrangement joins TRBV15 to TRBJ1-1; the match to TRBD1 covers 8 bases. The V and J ends lost 0 bases and 4 bases, in that order; junction bases with no gene match: 10. This CDR3 is 17 amino acids long. CDR1 is LNHNV and CDR2 is YYDKDF in the germline V gene (reference sequence). CDR3 DNA: TGTGCCACCAGCAGAGAAGCCCAGGGGGCCCGCTCCACTGAAGCTTTCTTT. Translation: CATSREAQGARSTEAFF.

This clone was detected only a few times. The chain links TRBV9 to TRBJ1-1; D is perhaps TRBD1 (6 bases). With 0 bases removed from V and 4 bases from J, the gap between germline ends came to 13 bases. The CDR3 is 15 residues long. Per the germline V gene, CDR1 is SGDLS and CDR2 is YYNGEE. The CDR3 reads CASSVATGLGTEAFF. The CDR3 coding sequence is TGTGCCAGCAGCGTAGCTACAGGGTTGGGCACTGAAGCTTTCTTT.

The chain has TRBV18 and TRBJ2-1, with TRBD2 matching 11 bases. Trimming at V came to 2 bases and at J to 2 bases, leaving 5 bases not matched to a gene. This CDR3 region has 17 residues. Germline loops: CDR1 KGHSH, CDR2 LQKENI. CDR3 nucleotide sequence: TGTGCCAGCTCACCAGGGACTAGCGGAATAACCTACAATGAGCAGTTCTTC. Its protein product is CASSPGTSGITYNEQFF. Drawing the rest from reference TRBV18 and TRBJ2-1, the complete variable domain is NAGVMQNPRHLVRRRGQEARLRCSPMKGHSHVYWYRQLPEEGLKFMVYLQKENIIDESGMPKERFSAEFPKEGPSILRIQQVVRGDSAAYFCASSPGTSGITYNEQFFGPGTRLTVL.

The chain joins TRBV7-8 to TRBJ1-2; D might be TRBD1 (5 bases). The V end lost 1 base, the J end lost 8 bases, and 14 bases lay between the germline ends. CDR3 size: 14 residues. Germline V CDR1 and CDR2: SGHVS, FQNEAQ. CDR3 sequence: CASSLGGRGYGYTF. The CDR3 DNA is TGTGCCAGCAGCTTAGGGGGGAGGGGCTACGGCTACACCTTC.

The V and J genes are TRBV5-1 and TRBJ1-1; TRBD1 aligns across 7 bases. J gave up 0 bases and V 7 bases, and 6 bases lay outside the gene matches. CDR1 is SGHRS, CDR2 YFSETQ, per germline. The CDR3 has 14 amino acids. The CDR3 loop is CASARQGMNTEAFF. DNA for the CDR3: TGCGCCAGCGCTAGACAGGGTATGAACACTGAAGCTTTCTTT. Filled out from reference TRBV5-1 and TRBJ1-1, the complete variable domain reads KAGVTQTPRYLIKTRGQQVTLSCSPISGHRSVSWYQQTPGQGLQFLFEYFSETQRNKGNFPGRFSGRQFSNSRSEMNVSTLELGDSALYLCASARQGMNTEAFFGQGTRLTVV.

The chain links TRBV6-6 to TRBJ1-6; 8 nucleotides agree with TRBD1. Looked up from germline, CDR1 is MNHNY and CDR2 is SVGAGI (reference sequence). This CDR3 is built from 15 residues. With 6 bases clipped from V and 9 bases from J, the junction kept 10 bases outside the gene matches. The CDR3 nucleotides are TGTGCCAGCAGCAACCTACAGGGGGGTAGTTCACCCCTCCACTTT. It specifies CASSNLQGGSSPLHF.

The chain carries TRBV6-5 and TRBJ1-4, with a tentative D call TRBD1 (6 bases). V lost 4 bases and J 4 bases, leaving 10 bases between the germline ends. Germline loops: CDR1 MNHEY, CDR2 SVGAGI. The CDR3 has 14 amino acids. The CDR3 bases are TGTGCCAGCAGTTCAACAGGGTATAATGAAAAACTGTTTTTT. It yields the protein CASSSTGYNEKLFF.

This sequence joins TRBV7-2 and TRBJ2-3, with TRBD2 as a possible D gene (6 bases). The germline CDR1 and CDR2 sequences are SGHTA and FQGNSA. This CDR3 is 17 amino acids long. V dropped 5 bases and J dropped 0 bases, with 18 bases sitting between them. In DNA form, the CDR3 reads TGTGCCAGCAGCCGCACTCTAGCGTCGGCTAGCACAGATACGCAGTATTTT. Protein product: CASSRTLASASTDTQYF.